Below are 17 T cell receptor beta chains sequenced from a single sample in a study of T cell clonotyping in hematopoietic cell transplantation. Data came from immunoSEQ multiplex PCR; TCRdb stores just in-frame clones and leaves some out. Seen here are more than 10,000 clones, around 74% observed once, and the top ten hold 14% to 15%. Source: peripheral blood mononuclear cells, taken 180 days after allogeneic stem cell transplant. The source is a male patient aged 60-70 years who had an allogeneic stem cell transplant from an unrelated donor, so the T cells may come from the graft donor. Some clones in this sample may be carry-over from other donors' samples.

This clone was detected only once. The rearrangement joins TRBV28 to TRBJ1-2, with a tentative D call TRBD1 (6 bases). V lost 10 bases and J 1 base, leaving 13 bases between the germline ends. The CDR3 length is 13 residues. The V gene's germline CDR1 is MDHEN and CDR2 SYDVKM. The CDR3 region is CANRDRINYGYTF. The CDR3 bases are TGTGCCAACCGAGACAGGATTAACTATGGCTACACCTTC.

This sequence joins TRBV25-1 and TRBJ2-5, with D unclear. The DNA end is a closer match to TRBJ2-7, so the J assignment may be wrong. CDR1 MGHDK and CDR2 SYGVNS come from the germline V gene. The CDR3 loop spans 12 amino acids. The CDR3 spells CATQNSYYEQYF. Here the CDR3 DNA reads TGTGCCACACAGAACAGCTACTACGAGCAGTACTTC.

CDR3 loop: CAWGEAGGLAFF. The DNA of the CDR3 is TGTGCCTGGGGAGAGGCAGGGGGGTTGGCTTTCTTT. This chain uses TRBV30 with TRBJ1-1, with TRBD1 matching over 7 bases. The CDR3 totals 12 residues. Germline V lookup: CDR1 GTSNPN, CDR2 SVGIG (reference sequence). Unmatched junction bases numbered 11, after V lost 5 bases and J lost 11 bases.

V usage is TRBV7-2 and J usage is TRBJ2-7; unclear D gene. The CDR3 is made up of 12 amino acids. The germline V gene encodes CDR1 SGHTA and CDR2 FQGNSA. V lost 5 bases and J 3 bases, leaving 8 bases between the germline ends. The CDR3 region is CASSTSGYEQYF. The DNA of the CDR3 is TGTGCCAGCAGCACCTCCGGCTACGAGCAGTACTTC.

The CDR3 loop is CASSPGAKTGELFF. The CDR3 nucleotides read TGTGCCAGCAGCCCGGGGGCAAAGACCGGGGAGCTGTTTTTT. The genes are TRBV9 and TRBJ2-2; D may be TRBD1 or TRBD2 (6 bases each). V was trimmed by 4 bases and J by 5 bases, leaving 12 bases between them. Germline CDR1 SGDLS, CDR2 YYNGEE. The CDR3 spans 14 residues.

The chain recombines TRBV7-2 with TRBJ1-1; tentative D call: TRBD1 (5 bases). CDR1 is SGHTA, CDR2 FQGNSA, per germline. Trimming removed 6 bases from V and 5 bases from J, with 10 bases in between. This CDR3 comprises 12 residues. The CDR3 DNA sequence: TGTGCCAGCAGGGGGCGAAGTACTGAAGCTTTCTTT. Translating gives CASRGRSTEAFF.

The V and J genes are TRBV7-9 and TRBJ2-7; 7 bases align to TRBD1. The V gene's germline CDR1 is SEHNR and CDR2 FQNEAQ (reference sequence). Losses at the gene ends were 4 bases for V and 7 bases for J; bases not matched to a gene: 4. CDR3 length: 12 amino acids. The CDR3 coding sequence is TGTGCCAGCAGCTCAACAGGGGAAGAGCAGTACTTC. Residues: CASSSTGEEQYF. The full variable domain, with the rest looked up from reference TRBV7-9 and TRBJ2-7, is DTGVSQNPRHKITKRGQNVTFRCDPISEHNRLYWYRQTLGQGPEFLTYFQNEAQLEKSRLLSDRFSAERPKGSFSTLEIQRTEQGDSAMYLCASSSTGEEQYFGPGTRLTVT.

The chain uses TRBV4-3 and TRBJ2-7; D uncertain. Germline V lookup: CDR1 LGHNA, CDR2 YSLEER. This CDR3 has 14 residues. Trimming took off 3 bases at V and 2 bases at J, with 11 bases between the two ends. CDR3 DNA: TGCGCCAGCAGCCATACAGACTTGCCCTACGAGCAGTACTTC. Protein product: CASSHTDLPYEQYF.

This clone is medium-sized. The chain is built from TRBV29-1 and TRBJ2-5, with D perhaps given as TRBD1 or TRBD2 (5 bases each). The V end lost 6 bases, the J end lost 3 bases, and 8 bases lay between the germline ends. Germline lookup yields CDR1 SQVTM and CDR2 ANQGSEA. The CDR3 consists of 11 residues. CDR3 sequence reads: CSVWGKETQYF. The CDR3, as DNA: TGCAGCGTGTGGGGGAAAGAGACCCAGTACTTC.

The V and J genes are TRBV28 and TRBJ1-2; D gene ambiguous. The CDR3 has 12 amino acids. Between the trimmed V and J ends, which lost 1 base and 6 bases, there was a span of 6 bases. Looked up from germline, CDR1 is MDHEN and CDR2 is SYDVKM. The DNA of the CDR3 is TGTGCCAGCAGTTTATTTGGTGATGGCTACACCTTC. This sequence encodes CASSLFGDGYTF.

This chain links TRBV4-1 with TRBJ2-1; 7 bases are shared with TRBD1. CDR1 is MGHRA and CDR2 is YSYEKL in the germline V gene. The CDR3 has 13 amino acids. With 6 bases clipped from V and 7 bases from J, the junction kept 6 bases outside the gene matches. The CDR3 nucleotides are TGCGCCAGCAGAGGGGGCAGGGTGAATGAGCAGTTCTTC. This translates into CASRGGRVNEQFF.

The chain recombines TRBV2 with TRBJ1-2; tentative D call: TRBD1 (6 bases). The length of the CDR3 is 13 residues. Per the germline V gene, CDR1 is SNHLY and CDR2 is FYNNEI. The V gene lost 10 bases and the J gene lost 0 bases, with 12 bases spanning the gap. CDR3 loop: CAKEQGTNYGYTF. DNA for the CDR3: TGTGCCAAAGAACAGGGTACTAACTATGGCTACACCTTC.

The chain joins TRBV4-2 to TRBJ2-2, with D possibly matching TRBD2 (6 bases). V gave up 2 bases and J gave up 2 bases, with 12 bases separating them. Germline CDR1 LGHNA, CDR2 YNFKEQ. This CDR3 is 16 amino acids long. CDR3 loop: CASSQFSGDNTGELFF. CDR3 sequence (DNA): TGTGCCAGCAGCCAATTTAGCGGAGACAACACCGGGGAGCTGTTTTTT.

The chain employs TRBV5-1 and TRBJ1-2; D is perhaps TRBD1 (5 bases). The CDR3 loop spans 14 amino acids. Germline V CDR1 and CDR2: SGHRS, YFSETQ. With 0 bases removed from V and 6 bases from J, the gap between germline ends came to 12 bases. The CDR3 is CASSLGRGLNGYTF. As DNA, the CDR3 is TGCGCCAGCAGCTTGGGGCGGGGACTTAATGGCTACACCTTC. Full variable domain (outside the CDR3, taken from reference TRBV5-1 and TRBJ1-2): KAGVTQTPRYLIKTRGQQVTLSCSPISGHRSVSWYQQTPGQGLQFLFEYFSETQRNKGNFPGRFSGRQFSNSRSEMNVSTLELGDSALYLCASSLGRGLNGYTFGSGTRLTVV.

This clone was detected once. The chain couples TRBV6-5 to TRBJ1-1; D ambiguous. Trimming left V 5 bases short and J 0 bases short, with 4 bases between. Per the germline V gene, CDR1 is MNHEY and CDR2 is SVGAGI. CDR3 length: 12 amino acids. DNA for the CDR3: TGTGCCAGCAGTACCCTGAACACTGAAGCTTTCTTT. Translating it yields CASSTLNTEAFF.

The rearrangement joins TRBV4-1 to TRBJ2-5; 9 nucleotides align to TRBD1. Looked up from germline, CDR1 is MGHRA and CDR2 is YSYEKL. V dropped 2 bases and J dropped 5; count of bases not matched to a gene: 6. The CDR3 contains 15 residues. The CDR3 region is CASSQSDRGGETQYF. The CDR3 DNA reads as TGCGCCAGCAGCCAATCCGACAGGGGGGGGGAGACCCAGTACTTC.

The rearrangement links TRBV28 to TRBJ1-4; D gene uncertain. The CDR3 runs to 15 residues. V was cut by 0 bases and J by 0 bases, with 5 bases left in between. Germline CDR1 MDHEN, CDR2 SYDVKM. This chain's CDR3 is CASSLWAATNEKLFF. The DNA of the CDR3 is TGTGCCAGCAGTTTATGGGCTGCAACTAATGAAAAACTGTTTTTT.